This T cell receptor (beta chain) came from a study of naive and memory T cell subsets (dated 2017 in TCRdb). Study-level background: The study applied an open-source, UMI-based TCR alpha and beta sequencing pipeline to sorted naive and memory peripheral blood T cell subsets. The results of the functional CMV T cell responses matched the IgG serology results in every case. RNA was DNase-treated and reverse transcribed with TCR constant-region primers, mostly using SuperScript III. Paper-wide results and their limitations: A few larger clonotypes were present in naive repertoires, especially CD8 naive repertoires, and these clonotypes were possibly memory cells re-expressing CD45RA. A power law was followed by TCR abundance, with an exponent that differed between naive and memory subsets but was consistent across the three individuals. Gini index rose and Shannon and inverse Simpson diversity fell from naive through CM, EM and EMRA in both CD4 and CD8 cells. RNA-based TCR counts may be influenced by expression changes linked to T cell activation and differentiation. Once error correction was done, more than 90% of naive TCR sequences showed up just once, which made the naive abundance distributions much steeper than those of the memory subsets. Each clonotype was defined as a single alpha or beta chain sequence rather than as a paired alpha/beta receptor. The repertoire findings for the naive and memory subsets could not be validated, as no ground truth was available.

At least ten counts were recorded for this clonotype. Its antigen has not been determined. Per-base qualities were not stored, and no clone one base away is much larger. From the second PCR step onward, the TCR alpha chain libraries and the TCR beta chain libraries were amplified separately. CMV status of each donor was established by measuring IFNgamma production from CD4+ T cells after fresh PBMCs were stimulated overnight with CMV viral lysate. Using Miltenyi beads, CD4 T cells were first positively selected, and CD8 T cells were then positively selected from the CD4-negative fraction. Cells stained for CD3, CD4, CD8, CD45RA, CD27 and a live/dead dye were sorted on a BD Aria II into four subsets by CD45RA and CD27. Blood was obtained from a few healthy volunteers, and the blood from each volunteer was fractionated into CD4 and CD8 T cells and subsequently into four differentiation subsets. Roughly 120 ml of peripheral blood was collected from each donor, and PBMC were isolated from the blood using Ficoll-Paque PLUS density-gradient centrifugation. Sorted cells were lysed in RLT buffer, and RNA was extracted with a Qiagen RNeasy kit and stored at -80°C.

Library preparation employed UMI-ligation and nested PCR. An equimolar mix of two oligonucleotides covering both TRBC1 and TRBC2 was used as the beta constant-region primer. Four rounds of PCR were used to amplify ligated cDNA, with nested alpha and beta constant-region primers being used together with the SP2 primer. T4 RNA ligase 1 ligated a single-stranded oligonucleotide carrying the SP2 primer and a 12-nucleotide UMI to the cDNA 3' end. The ligation reaction was kept at 16 degrees C for about 18-25 hours. To avoid over-amplification, PCR2 was usually performed as a SYBR Green qPCR and halted once a predetermined threshold was reached. Apart from the first purification, every purification step used Agencourt AMPure XP magnetic beads. Library amounts were measured by Qubit and library quality was assessed on a TapeStation, where the main peak was expected at around 650 bp. Pooled libraries were sequenced on an Illumina MiSeq using v2 2x251 paired-end kits, and typically roughly 1-2.1 million reads were obtained per sample. Each sample's library went into the pool at 4 nM, and roughly 5-7.5% PhiX was added to help with cluster recognition. The authors processed their data as follows. V and J genes were assigned to Demultiplexor-processed FASTQ reads by Decombinator through tag matching, with a single base-pair mismatch being allowed. Collapsinator used UMIs to correct both sequencing errors and frequency errors arising from PCR heterogeneity. CDR3Translator translated TCRs and extracted CDR3s from the conserved cysteine to the FGXG phenylalanine, flagging non-productive sequences. Gini, Shannon entropy and inverse Simpson indices were computed after subsampling the repertoires to the same number of UMI-defined TCRs. Clonotype abundance distributions were fitted to a power law by maximum likelihood within the linear range. Similar UMI counts, unique TCR numbers and clonal distributions were obtained with the pipeline and with MIGEC on one naive CD8 sample. In one analysis, naive TCRs that were also found in any memory subset of the same donor were excluded from the naive repertoire. Repertoires were searched for about 7,300 CMV-associated CDR3 sequences compiled from VDJdb and a published dataset. TCRdb trimmed public reads at Q25 via fastp, called clones via MiXCR and kept in-frame beta chains. For every CDR3 protein sequence, its rows merge into one entry that carries the most common genes and DNA. In this record, the V and J calls reflect TCRdb's handling and not the investigators' own analysis. Present in this sample are 150,000 or so distinct CDR3 sequences, approximately 22% of which were seen just once. The ten most abundant clones make up 0.11% of the sample.

V is trimmed back by 1 base and J by 4 bases, and the junction contains 9 bases that no gene match accounts for. Per the germline V gene (reference sequence), DFQATT is the CDR1 and SNEGSKA is the CDR2. From the cysteine up to the phenylalanine, the CDR3 has a length of 15 residues. Only the CDR3 region is kept as DNA, spanning 45 bases read in frame from base 1. The receptor was derived from a human donor in good health. The chain is encoded by TRBV20-1 joined to TRBJ2-7; 8 of the junction bases match TRBD2. Sample: naive CD4+ T cells from blood. The sample's cell subset or site label, decoded: naive T cells, CD45RA high CD27+. The CDR3 reads as follows: CSARAGEAGVYEQYF. The DNA sequence is given as TGCAGTGCTAGAGCTGGGGAAGCGGGAGTGTACGAGCAGTACTTC.